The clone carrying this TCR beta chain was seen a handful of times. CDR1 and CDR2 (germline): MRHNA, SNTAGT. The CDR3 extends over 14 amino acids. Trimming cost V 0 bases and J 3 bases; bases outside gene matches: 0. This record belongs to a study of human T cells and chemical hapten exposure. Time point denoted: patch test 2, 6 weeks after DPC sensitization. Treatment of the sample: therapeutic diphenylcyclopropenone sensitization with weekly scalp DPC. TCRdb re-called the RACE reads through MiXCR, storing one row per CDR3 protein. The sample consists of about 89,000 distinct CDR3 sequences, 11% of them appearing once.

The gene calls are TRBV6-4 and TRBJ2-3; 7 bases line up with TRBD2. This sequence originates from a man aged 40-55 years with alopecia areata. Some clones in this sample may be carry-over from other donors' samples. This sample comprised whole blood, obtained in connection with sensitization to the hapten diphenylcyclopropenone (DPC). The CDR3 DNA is TGTGCCAGCAGTGACTCGCGGGAGACAGATACGCAGTATTTT. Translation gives CASSDSRETDTQYF.